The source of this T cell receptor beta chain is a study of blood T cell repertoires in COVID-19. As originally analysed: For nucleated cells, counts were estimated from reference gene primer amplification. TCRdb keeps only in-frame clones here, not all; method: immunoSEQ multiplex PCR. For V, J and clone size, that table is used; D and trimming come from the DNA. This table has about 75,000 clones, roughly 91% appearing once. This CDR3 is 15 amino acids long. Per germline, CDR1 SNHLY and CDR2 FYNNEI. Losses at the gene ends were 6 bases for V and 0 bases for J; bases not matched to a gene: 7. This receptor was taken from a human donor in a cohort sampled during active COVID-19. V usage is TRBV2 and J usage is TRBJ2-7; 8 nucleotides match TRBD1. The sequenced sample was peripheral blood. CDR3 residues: CASRGDRLSSYEQYF. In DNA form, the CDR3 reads TGTGCCAGCAGAGGGGACAGGCTGAGCTCCTACGAGCAGTACTTC.